This T cell receptor beta chain was found in a study of cytomegalovirus exposure and HLA in healthy donors (dated by TCRdb to about 2017). About the full investigation: According to an earlier analysis of 587 of the donors, 200 million or so T cells yielded 95 million to 140 million unique TCR beta sequences and about 300 Gb of sequence data. An early release covering roughly 600 HLA-typed donors comprised approximately 300 gigabases of sequencing data and approximately 80 million unique TCR sequences. In a later analysis, previously published TCR beta repertoires from fewer than 750 donors were re-analyzed and high-resolution HLA genotyping was added so that TCR occurrence patterns could be studied. Every repertoire in the discovery cohort had been generated on one and the same sequencing platform. The aim of the study was to test whether cataloging public T cell receptors could identify signatures of past pathogen exposure. Typing coverage varied by locus: about 629-640 donors for A, B, C, DRB1 and DQB1; roughly 520 for DQA1; about 590 for DPA1; more than 450 for DPB1. On average, roughly 250,000 unique TCR beta nucleotide sequences were sequenced per donor among a few hundred genotyped donors of the cohort, with around 19% of those sequences being non-productive. Of the roughly 400 genotyped donors, less than 85% were placed in the genetic ancestry cluster associated with self-reported Caucasian donors. HLA typing included class I and class II loci at four-digit resolution. To decide whether each TCR beta V gene segment behaved as functional or pseudogenic, an earlier analysis of 587 of the donors relied on high-throughput TCR beta sequencing. The study used immunosequencing to profile the T cell repertoires of under 700 subjects and linked those repertoires to cytomegalovirus serostatus. To predict cytomegalovirus infection status, the study combined high-throughput TCR immunosequencing, statistical association of individual TCRs with disease status, and machine learning. The later analysis used no new phenotypic data to find candidate immune exposures, relying instead on TCR beta sequences and their occurrence across donors. Alongside the repertoire data, information on donor age, sex, ethnicity and CMV serostatus was compiled. A later genetic analysis took genome-wide SNP genotypes for about 55% of the 666 donors and used that subset as a discovery cohort. A separate validation cohort of about 110 different subjects was used in addition to the roughly 700-subject first cohort. Because of strong linkage in the cohort, roughly five DR-DQ haplotypes were treated as single units for association and clustering.

To prepare the library, the immunoSEQ multiplex PCR assay was applied. A mixture of 60 forward primers for TCR Vbeta segments and 13 reverse primers for TCR Jbeta segments was used in the multiplex PCR. The CDR3 region of rearranged TCR beta genes was amplified from genomic DNA with a multiplex PCR assay. The Illumina HiSeq System was used to sequence the amplified TCR beta libraries as 87-base-pair reads. The paper's data handling went like this. A later analysis counted approximately 74 million unique TCR beta chains across the 650 to 700 repertoires, and roughly 10 million of these chains were shared by at least two donors. To remove PCR and sequencing errors, raw reads were error-corrected and collapsed into unique sequences using a nearest-neighbor algorithm that merged closely related sequences. To assign V, D and J gene segments, CDR3 sequences were aligned to IMGT reference sequences. For a sequence to be retained, a match of at least six nucleotides to both a V gene segment and a J gene segment was required. Rearrangements were called productive when the CDR3 lacked stop codons and stayed in frame with V and J; all others were non-productive. CDR3 was defined by IMGT convention, running from the second conserved V-encoded cysteine to the conserved J-encoded phenylalanine. The earlier analysis of a few hundred of the donors excluded sequences that lacked an unambiguous match to a single V gene segment. In an earlier analysis of 587 of the donors, V segments were called functional above 56.7% productive rearrangements and were called segregating when the between-donor standard deviation exceeded 5%. A statistical classification framework was developed to diagnose cytomegalovirus status using the catalog of TCR beta chain sequences. A later analysis assigned V and J genes by comparing TCR nucleotide sequences with IMGT/GENE-DB human TR gene sequences. A later analysis assigned CDR3 sequences and most-parsimonious VDJ recombination scenarios with the TCRdist pipeline. In a later analysis, each TCR beta chain was defined by its CDR3 amino acid sequence together with its V-gene family, and reads lacking a unique V-gene family were excluded. To address suspected cross-contamination and a sequencing artifact, a later analysis removed over 500 highly shared, low-generation-probability nucleotide sequences. In a later analysis, a clonal expansion index was calculated for each public chain from normalized within-repertoire ranks of inferred template counts. A later analysis computed generation probabilities with a VDJ recombination model fitted to out-of-frame rearrangements, and checked the results against IGoR. In a later analysis, TCR-TCR, TCR-HLA and TCR-CMV co-occurrence was scored with hypergeometric tests, and a repertoire-size bias correction was applied to TCR pairs. False discovery rates were estimated in a later analysis by permuting HLA or CMV assignments 20 times. In a later analysis, co-occurring TCRs were grouped using DBSCAN, with TCRdist sequence similarity added in when clustering inside HLA-allele-positive subsets. Repertoires with fewer than 30,000 or more than 120,000 public chains were left out of co-occurrence clustering, as were four to six repertoires with anomalous nucleotide sharing. Held by TCRdb, this immuneACCESS table contains in-frame sequences only and omits some clones. Under half of the omission traces to an unresolved V gene where checked; the cause of the rest is unknown. The V and J calls and clone size were taken over from that table, and D and trimming were inferred from the DNA. The sample has approximately 140,000 clones on record, about 80% of them singletons. Jointly, the top ten make up around 3.6% of the sample.

A word on this clone: Its antigen is still unknown. One base away there is no much larger clone; base qualities are not given.

Findings and caveats that apply to the study as a whole: A later genetic analysis associated a missense DCLRE1C variant with V-gene and J-gene trimming of TCR beta chains, and an independent cohort replicated the association. Linkage disequilibrium might explain the correlated functional status among segregating V segments, but an unknown experimental factor could not be ruled out. The classifier was reported to diagnose cytomegalovirus status with high specificity and sensitivity in both the original cohort and the validation cohort. In this cohort, only TCR beta chains were sequenced, and detectable features were limited by the absence of alpha or paired-chain data. A further reported finding was that TCR beta sequences accurately predicted the HLA-A and HLA-B alleles for most subjects in the first cohort. In a later analysis, HLA-associated TCR beta chains showed more clonal expansion and lower generation probabilities than non-associated chains that were equally common. Compared with the approximately 600-donor mean, donors in an Asian-associated ancestry cluster had fewer N-insertions in productive TCRs, according to a later genetic analysis. A total of 150 or so TCR beta chains were listed by the study as associated with cytomegalovirus. The authors suggested that the approach could potentially be extended to other disease states and immunological phenotypes. Roughly 17 rarely observed V segments, including chromosome 9 orphons, were excluded from the earlier analysis of a few hundred of the donors because counts were too low. A later analysis found that most CMV-associated TCR beta chains appeared HLA-restricted, with HLA associations seemingly driven largely by CMV exposure. The 87-base-pair reads could not distinguish some IMGT-functional V segments, including TRBV6-2 and TRBV6-3, so those segments were excluded. In a later analysis, several top co-occurrence clusters were reported to appear linked to parvovirus B19, influenza, CMV and Epstein-Barr virus. According to a later analysis, TCR association rates differed among HLA loci, with DRB1 alleles showing the most associated TCRs and HLA-C alleles showing the fewest. Because some donors lacked HLA typing at each locus, the association tests relied only on the typed subset. A cluster of highly shared sequence variants was judged likely to represent a technical artifact of the sequencing pipeline. When HLA alleles, especially DR and DQ, strongly co-occurred, attributing TCR associations to individual alleles was difficult. An earlier analysis of some 590 of the donors showed that most TCR beta V segments appeared in productive rearrangements either about 87% or about 30% of the time, which broadly matched IMGT annotations. Presence/absence analyses assumed roughly uniform sequencing depth across donors, an assumption that may not hold. Specific HLA alleles were associated with 15,000 to 20,000 TCR beta sequences at a false discovery rate of 0.05 in a later analysis. In vitro tests confirmed that three of the cytomegalovirus-associated TCR beta chains recognize cytomegalovirus antigens. Across donors, most TCR sequences were observed very rarely, whereas some public TCRs were present in many individuals. For the cohort, immune exposure information was limited to CMV serostatus.

The cohort consisted of 650 to 700 healthy bone marrow donors. All cohort members were sampled while nominally healthy, although unrecorded immune exposures were likely present. The donor was CMV seronegative and was included in the group of around 320 seronegative cohort members. Every donor gave a peripheral blood sample, and the peripheral blood mononuclear cells from that sample were used for TCR beta sequencing. Genomic DNA extraction from the blood cell samples was performed with the Qiagen DNeasy Blood Extraction Kit. Sequences ENHRY (CDR1) and SYGVKD (CDR2) are obtained from the germline V gene. The CDR3 covers 15 residues, taking in both the cysteine and the phenylalanine. The sequence is cut down to CDR3 DNA, 45 bases in frame from base 1. V and J are trimmed by 3 bases and 5 bases, and the gene matches miss 8 bases of the junction.

The chain was built from TRBV10-3 and TRBJ1-1; TRBD1 lines up with 8 middle nucleotides. The receptor comes from a woman aged 40 to 50 in good health and CMV-seronegative. Sequenced material: PBMCs. In nucleotides, the sequence is TGTGCCATCAGTGATGGACAGGGCTCAGGGACTGAAGCTTTCTTT. Its translation is CAISDGQGSGTEAFF.